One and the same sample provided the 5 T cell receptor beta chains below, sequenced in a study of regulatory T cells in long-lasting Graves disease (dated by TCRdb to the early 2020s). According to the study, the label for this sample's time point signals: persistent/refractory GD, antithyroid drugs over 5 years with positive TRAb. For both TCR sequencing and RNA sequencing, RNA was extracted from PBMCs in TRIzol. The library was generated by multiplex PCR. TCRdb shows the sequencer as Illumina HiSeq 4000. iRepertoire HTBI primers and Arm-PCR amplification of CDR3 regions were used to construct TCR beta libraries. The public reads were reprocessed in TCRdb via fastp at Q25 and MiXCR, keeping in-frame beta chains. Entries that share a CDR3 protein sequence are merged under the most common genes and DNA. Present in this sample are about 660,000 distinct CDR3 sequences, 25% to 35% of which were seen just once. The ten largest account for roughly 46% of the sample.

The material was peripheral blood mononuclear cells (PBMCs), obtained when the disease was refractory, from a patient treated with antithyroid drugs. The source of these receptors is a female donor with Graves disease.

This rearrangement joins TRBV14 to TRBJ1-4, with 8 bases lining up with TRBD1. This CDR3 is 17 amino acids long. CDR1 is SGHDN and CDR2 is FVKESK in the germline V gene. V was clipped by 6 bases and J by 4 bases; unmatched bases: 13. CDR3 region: CASSSLGTGAYNEKLFF. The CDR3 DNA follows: TGTGCCAGCAGTAGTCTCGGGACAGGAGCTTATAATGAAAAACTGTTTTTT.

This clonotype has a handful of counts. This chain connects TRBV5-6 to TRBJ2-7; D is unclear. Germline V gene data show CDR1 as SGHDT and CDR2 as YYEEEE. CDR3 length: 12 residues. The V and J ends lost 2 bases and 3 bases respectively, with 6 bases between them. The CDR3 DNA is TGTGCCAGCAGCTTTGTGGACTACGAGCAGTACTTC. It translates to CASSFVDYEQYF.

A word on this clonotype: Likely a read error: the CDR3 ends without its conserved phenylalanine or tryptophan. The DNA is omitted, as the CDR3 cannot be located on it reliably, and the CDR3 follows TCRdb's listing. The CDR3 region is CASSLVRSLK. V and J are TRBV11-2 and TRBJ2-7; whether TRBD1, the table's D call, matches the DNA was not checked. The germline V gene encodes CDR1 SGHAT and CDR2 FQNNGV. The length of the CDR3 is 10 amino acids, counting both ends.

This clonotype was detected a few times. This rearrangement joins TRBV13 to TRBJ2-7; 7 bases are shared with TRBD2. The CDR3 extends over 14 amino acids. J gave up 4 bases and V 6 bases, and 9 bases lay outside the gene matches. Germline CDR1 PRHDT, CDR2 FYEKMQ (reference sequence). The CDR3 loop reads CASSSAGERYEQYF. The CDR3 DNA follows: TGTGCCAGCAGTTCGGCGGGAGAAAGATACGAGCAGTACTTC.

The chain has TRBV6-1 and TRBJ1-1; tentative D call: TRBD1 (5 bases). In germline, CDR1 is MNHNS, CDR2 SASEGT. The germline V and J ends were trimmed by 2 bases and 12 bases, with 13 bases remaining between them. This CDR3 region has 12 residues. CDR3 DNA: TGTGCCAGCAGTGAAAGCAGGGACCGTTCTTTCTTT. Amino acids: CASSESRDRSFF.